This is a list of T cell receptor beta chains from one sample in a study of CD8+ T cells in alopecia areata. Only in-frame clones appear in the TCRdb table, and some are missing; sequencing was by immunoSEQ multiplex PCR. The table includes fewer than 250,000 clones, about 40% detected once. The specimen was CD4+ T cells sorted from blood, collected at approximately week 36, from a patient treated with tofacitinib. The receptor source for this set is a human donor with alopecia areata. CDR3s include the opening cysteine and the closing phenylalanine or tryptophan.

CDR3 protein | J gene | V gene
CASSAGWEQYF | TRBJ2-7 | TRBV6-1
CAWSRRGTSGETQYF | TRBJ2-5 | TRBV30
CASALEMDYGYTF | TRBJ1-2 | TRBV27
CASSGTTGGHEQYF | TRBJ2-7 | TRBV6-1
CASSAGTGNTGELFF | TRBJ2-2 | TRBV2
CASSLGQLRDF | TRBJ2-4 | TRBV7-9
CASSESREGFGYTF | TRBJ1-2 | TRBV25-1
CASSPRELGYEQYF | TRBJ2-7 | TRBV18
CATENRNTIYF | TRBJ1-3 | TRBV10-3
CASSLTAPPQQFF | TRBJ2-1 | TRBV28
CASSKSGDTQYF | TRBJ2-3 | TRBV6-5
CASSDFLAGRTDTQYF | TRBJ2-3 | TRBV6-1
CASSLGLAGGSQETQYF | TRBJ2-5 | TRBV5-1
CAWSALRERTQYF | TRBJ2-3 | TRBV30
CASTTSGSSNEQFF | TRBJ2-1 | TRBV7-9
CSVRQGSSYEQYF | TRBJ2-7 | TRBV29-1
CATTSGIGVDTQYF | TRBJ2-3 | TRBV10-3